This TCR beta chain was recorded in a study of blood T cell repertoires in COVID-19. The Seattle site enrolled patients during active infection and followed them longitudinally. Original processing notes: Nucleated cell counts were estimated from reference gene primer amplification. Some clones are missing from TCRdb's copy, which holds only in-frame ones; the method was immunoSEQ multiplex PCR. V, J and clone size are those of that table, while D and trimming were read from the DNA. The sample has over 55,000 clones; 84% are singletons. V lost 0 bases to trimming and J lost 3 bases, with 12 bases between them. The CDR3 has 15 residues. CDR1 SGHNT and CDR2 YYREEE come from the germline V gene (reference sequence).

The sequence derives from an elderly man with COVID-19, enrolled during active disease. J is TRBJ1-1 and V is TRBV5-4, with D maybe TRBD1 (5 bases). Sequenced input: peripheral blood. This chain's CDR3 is CASSLGQGKYTEAFF. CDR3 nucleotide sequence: TGTGCCAGCAGCTTGGGGCAGGGCAAGTACACTGAAGCTTTCTTT.